Below are 15 T cell receptor beta chains sequenced from a single sample in a study of Graves' ophthalmopathy and Graves' hyperthyroidism. The sequenced template was RNA, covering the TCR beta CDR3 region. In the first round, RT-PCR was carried out with HTBI primers, and a multiplex PCR formed the second round. TCRdb independently ran MiXCR on the multiplex PCR reads; one entry per CDR3 protein. The sample lists approximately 500,000 distinct CDR3 sequences; about 15% were seen once. The specimen was blood. The receptors shown here come from a woman between 25 and 40 years old with Graves' ophthalmopathy.

This clonotype was seen at least ten times. This chain links TRBV24-1 with TRBJ2-7, with D unresolved. V was clipped by 7 bases and J by 5 bases, with 8 bases between them. CDR1 and CDR2 (germline): KGHDR, SFDVKD. The CDR3 covers 11 residues. The CDR3: CATSSLHEQYF. The CDR3 DNA is TGTGCCACCAGCTCCCTGCACGAGCAGTACTTC.

On this clonotype itself: A much larger clonotype is one base distant, so this may be a read error. Because it lacks the conserved phenylalanine or tryptophan at the end, this CDR3 is likely a read error. This chain joins TRBV11-3 and TRBJ1-2; possible D gene TRBD1, 5 bases. CDR3 size: 13 residues. Germline CDR1 is SGHNT and CDR2 is YENEEA. Trimming shortened V by 3 bases and J by 5 bases, and 10 bases separated the two germline ends. The DNA for the CDR3 is TGTGCCAGCAGCTTGAGGGGAAAGTATGGCTACACCTCC. Translating it yields CASSLRGKYGYTS.

V gene TRBV19 combines with J gene TRBJ1-5; weak D call: TRBD1 (5 bases). The V gene's germline CDR1 is LNHDA and CDR2 SQIVND (reference sequence). The CDR3 is 15 amino acids. V was shortened by 6 bases and J by 0 bases, with 12 bases between the two germline ends. The CDR3 is CASSKGGTSNQPQHF. Written as DNA, the CDR3 is TGTGCCAGTAGCAAAGGAGGGACTAGCAATCAGCCCCAGCATTTT.

The sample holds many counts of this clonotype. The rearrangement joins TRBV28 to TRBJ2-4; 8 bases map to TRBD1. Germline lookup yields CDR1 MDHEN and CDR2 SYDVKM. This CDR3 is 22 amino acids long. The V segment lost 7 bases and the J segment 0 bases; nucleotides outside the gene matches: 26. The CDR3 spells CASTTSPGMGQARLIAKNIQYF. CDR3 nucleotides: TGTGCCAGCACCACTTCTCCCGGAATGGGACAGGCCCGACTCATAGCCAAAAACATTCAGTACTTC. Combining the CDR3 with reference TRBV28 and TRBJ2-4 gives the whole variable domain DVKVTQSSRYLVKRTGEKVFLECVQDMDHENMFWYRQDPGLGLRLIYFSYDVKMKEKGDIPEGYSVSREKKERFSLILESASTNQTSMYLCASTTSPGMGQARLIAKNIQYFGAGTRLSVL.

This clonotype was picked up many times. The rearrangement uses TRBV27 and TRBJ2-2; possible D gene TRBD1, 6 bases. Trimming cost V 0 bases and J 5 bases, with 13 bases left between them. This CDR3 spans 16 amino acids. Germline V gene sequence: CDR1 MNHEY, CDR2 SMNVEV (reference sequence). CDR3 region: CASSLSPGHGTGELFF. The CDR3 DNA reads TGTGCCAGCAGTTTATCCCCGGGACATGGAACCGGGGAGCTGTTTTTT.

This chain connects TRBV27 to TRBJ1-1; TRBD1 matches 11 bases. Trimming cost V 4 bases and J 1 base; bases outside gene matches: 5. CDR1 and CDR2 from the germline V gene are MNHEY and SMNVEV (reference sequence). The CDR3 length is 16 residues. The CDR3 protein is CASSWGQGGRNTEAFF. The CDR3 DNA is TGTGCCAGCAGTTGGGGACAGGGGGGAAGGAACACTGAAGCTTTCTTT.

This clonotype was recorded many times. The chain couples TRBV19 to TRBJ1-5; D uncertain. Germline CDR1 reads LNHDA; CDR2 reads SQIVND (reference sequence). The CDR3 loop spans 13 amino acids. Trimming took off 5 bases at V and 6 bases at J, with 11 bases between the two ends. CDR3 in DNA: TGTGCCAGTAGTGTAAGGGCGGGTCAGCCCCAGCATTTT. As protein: CASSVRAGQPQHF. Supplemented by reference TRBV19 and TRBJ1-5, the full variable domain reads DGGITQSPKYLFRKEGQNVTLSCEQNLNHDAMYWYRQDPGQGLRLIYYSQIVNDFQKGDIAEGYSVSREKKESFPLTVTSAQKNPTAFYLCASSVRAGQPQHFGDGTRLSIL.

The V and J genes are TRBV5-1 and TRBJ1-1; TRBD1 is a possible D gene (5 bases). The V gene lost 4 bases and the J gene lost 0 bases, with 10 bases spanning the gap. The length of the CDR3 is 14 residues. Germline V CDR1 and CDR2: SGHRS, YFSETQ. The DNA of the CDR3 is TGCGCCAGCAGCCCGGACACCTTGAACACTGAAGCTTTCTTT. Its protein product is CASSPDTLNTEAFF.

This clonotype was seen many times. The gene calls are TRBV30 and TRBJ1-2, with 12 positions matching TRBD1. J lost 8 bases, V lost 2 bases, and 9 bases had no gene match. CDR3 length equals 15 residues. CDR1 and CDR2 (germline): GTSNPN, SVGIG (reference sequence). This chain's CDR3 is CAWSPVLGTGGGYTF. CDR3 in DNA: TGTGCCTGGAGTCCCGTATTGGGGACAGGGGGCGGCTACACCTTC.

V usage is TRBV12-3 or TRBV12-4 and J usage is TRBJ2-7, with TRBD2 matching over 9 bases. CDR3 length equals 19 residues. With 1 base clipped from V and 3 bases from J, the junction kept 16 bases outside the gene matches. The CDR3, as DNA: TGTGCCAGCAGTTTAGAAAACAGGGCGGGAGGGGCTCTGAACTACGAGCAGTACTTC. Protein: CASSLENRAGGALNYEQYF.

This clonotype has at least ten counts. The V gene is TRBV6-5, the J gene TRBJ2-7; the D is unclear. CDR3 length equals 13 residues. V gave up 2 bases and J gave up 2 bases, with 7 bases separating them. Germline CDR1 MNHEY, CDR2 SVGAGI. CDR3 coding DNA: TGTGCCAGCAGTTACCGGCTAGCCTACGAGCAGTACTTC. Its translation: CASSYRLAYEQYF.

This clonotype was found many times. The chain employs TRBV6-1 and TRBJ2-7, with a weak D call TRBD2 (5 bases). This CDR3 has 13 residues. V was pared by 1 base and J by 5 bases, with 9 bases between. Per germline, CDR1 MNHNS and CDR2 SASEGT. CDR3 region: CASSEVRANEQYF. CDR3 coding DNA: TGTGCCAGCAGTGAAGTGCGGGCCAACGAGCAGTACTTC.

Only a few counts were recorded for this clonotype. The rearrangement uses TRBV18 and TRBJ1-2; D possibly corresponds to TRBD1 (5 bases). Trimming removed 2 bases from V and 4 bases from J, with 11 bases in between. Germline loops: CDR1 KGHSH, CDR2 LQKENI. This CDR3 region has 14 residues. The CDR3, as DNA: TGTGCCAGCTCACCAAGGAGGGACGTCTATGGCTACACCTTC. It yields the protein CASSPRRDVYGYTF.

Many counts were recorded for this clonotype. The V and J genes are TRBV20-1 and TRBJ2-7; 9 nucleotides line up with TRBD1. Per the germline V gene, CDR1 is DFQATT and CDR2 is SNEGSKA (reference sequence). V lost 0 bases to trimming and J lost 1 base; unmatched junction nucleotides: 4. CDR3 length: 15 amino acids. CDR3 in DNA: TGCAGTGCTAGAGATCCGGGACAGGGTTCCTACGAGCAGTACTTC. Protein: CSARDPGQGSYEQYF.

This clonotype was observed at least ten times. A read error may account for a junction end that differs from germline. The genes are TRBV28 and TRBJ2-4; D gene unclear. Looked up from germline, CDR1 is MDHEN and CDR2 is SYDVKM. The CDR3 extends over 11 amino acids. The CDR3 DNA reads TGTGCCAGCAGCTCGAAAAACATTAAGTACTTC. Its protein product is CASSSKNIKYF.